A single sample is the source of the 18 T cell receptor beta chains below, sequenced in a study of blood T cells in healthy people across ages. A second PCR of 7 to 11 cycles used a sample-barcoded 5' primer and a J-beta primer mix. In TCRdb, the 5' RACE reads were re-called with MiXCR into one record per CDR3 protein. The data show about 680,000 distinct CDR3 sequences, roughly 49% seen once. The specimen was blood. The receptors come from a woman in her sixties or seventies in good health.

Worth noting for this clonotype: A read error may explain this, as a much larger clone is one base away. The chain couples TRBV2 to TRBJ2-3, with TRBD2 matching 14 bases. This CDR3 is 16 amino acids long. CDR1 is SNHLY and CDR2 is FYNNEI in the germline V gene. The CDR3 DNA sequence: TGTGCCAACAGTGCGACTAGCGGGAGGGGGGCAGATACGCAGTATTTT. This codes for CANSATSGRGADTQYF.

The chain joins TRBV3-1 to TRBJ1-1, with 8 bases identical to TRBD1. The CDR3 loop spans 13 amino acids. The germline gives CDR1 LGHDT, CDR2 YNNKEL (reference sequence). With V trimmed by 6 bases and J by 6 bases, 6 bases remained unmatched. CDR3: CASRGQVFSEAFF. CDR3 bases: TGTGCCAGCAGGGGACAGGTCTTCTCTGAAGCTTTCTTT.

V gene TRBV11-3 combines with J gene TRBJ2-3; tentatively, D is TRBD2 (7 bases). Looked up from germline, CDR1 is SGHNT and CDR2 is YENEEA. This CDR3 has 15 amino acids. The V gene lost 4 bases and the J gene lost 4 bases, with 15 bases spanning the gap. The CDR3: CASSWNKGGADTQYF. CDR3 bases: TGTGCCAGCAGCTGGAACAAGGGGGGGGCAGATACGCAGTATTTT.

As to this clonotype: A much larger clone is a single base away; this may be a read error. The rearrangement links TRBV28 to TRBJ2-5, with 8 nucleotides matching TRBD2. Germline loops: CDR1 MDHEN, CDR2 SYDVKM. V dropped 3 bases and J dropped 4; count of bases not matched to a gene: 4. This CDR3 has 14 amino acids. This CDR3 is CASSFGRARETQYF. CDR3 nucleotide sequence: TGTGCCAGCAGTTTCGGGAGGGCCAGAGAGACCCAGTACTTC.

The chain is built from TRBV2 and TRBJ2-2; possible D gene TRBD2, 6 bases. CDR1 and CDR2 from the germline V gene are SNHLY and FYNNEI. The CDR3 consists of 15 residues. Trimming removed 0 bases from V and 5 bases from J, with 10 bases in between. The CDR3 sequence is CASSEAGGGTGELFF. The CDR3 nucleotides are TGTGCCAGCAGTGAAGCGGGAGGAGGGACCGGGGAGCTGTTTTTT.

The CDR3 DNA follows: TGTGCCAGCATGTGGACGGCACACACCGGGGAGCTGTTTTTT. Amino acid sequence: CASMWTAHTGELFF. The chain joins TRBV7-9 to TRBJ2-2, with D unclear. The CDR3 totals 14 residues. The V end was cut by 7 bases, the J end by 3 bases, with 12 bases between. Germline V CDR1 and CDR2: SEHNR, FQNEAQ (reference sequence).

Ten or more counts support this clonotype. The chain employs TRBV7-3 and TRBJ2-2, with D unresolved. V was trimmed by 1 base and J by 1 base, leaving 4 bases between them. Germline lookup yields CDR1 SGHTA and CDR2 FQGTGA. The CDR3 spans 14 residues. This CDR3 is CASSLMVNTGELFF. For the CDR3, the DNA is TGTGCCAGCAGCTTAATGGTGAACACCGGGGAGCTGTTTTTT. Variable domain in full (rest from reference TRBV7-3 and TRBJ2-2): GAGVSQTPSNKVTEKGKYVELRCDPISGHTALYWYRQSLGQGPEFLIYFQGTGAADDSGLPNDRFFAVRPEGSVSTLKIQRTERGDSAVYLCASSLMVNTGELFFGEGSRLTVL.

V gene TRBV10-3 combines with J gene TRBJ2-1; 11 nucleotides agree with TRBD2. Germline values: CDR1 ENHRY, CDR2 SYGVKD. J lost 8 bases, V lost 2 bases, and 8 bases had no gene match. This CDR3 has 16 amino acids. The CDR3 loop reads CAISEVTSGSVDEQFF. CDR3 coding DNA: TGTGCCATCAGTGAGGTTACTAGCGGGAGTGTGGATGAGCAGTTCTTC.

The chain joins TRBV7-2 to TRBJ2-3, with a tentative D call TRBD1 (6 bases). The ends were cut back, 4 bases at V and 6 bases at J, with 8 bases in the middle. There are 12 residues in the CDR3. CDR1 is SGHTA and CDR2 is FQGNSA in the germline V gene. The CDR3 loop reads CASSYRADTQYF. The CDR3 coding sequence is TGTGCCAGCAGCTACAGGGCTGATACGCAGTATTTT.

V gene TRBV7-3 combines with J gene TRBJ2-1; 9 positions match TRBD2. J gave up 0 bases and V 2 bases, and 5 bases lay outside the gene matches. Germline V lookup: CDR1 SGHTA, CDR2 FQGTGA. CDR3 length: 17 residues. This CDR3 is CASSLSLAGGSYNEQFF. CDR3 DNA sequence: TGTGCCAGCAGCTTATCACTAGCGGGTGGCTCCTACAATGAGCAGTTCTTC.

The V call is TRBV6-2 or TRBV6-3, the J call TRBJ2-3; 13 nucleotides line up with TRBD2. The V segment lost 5 bases and the J segment 4 bases; nucleotides outside the gene matches: 6. The CDR3 spans 16 residues. The germline gives CDR1 MNHEY, CDR2 SVGEGT. The CDR3 coding sequence is TGTGCCAGCAGTAAAGGGACTAGCGGGATCGCAGATACGCAGTATTTT. This gives the protein CASSKGTSGIADTQYF.

This clonotype was counted a few times. The chain combines TRBV7-2 with TRBJ1-5; tentatively, D is TRBD1 (5 bases). The germline CDR1 and CDR2 sequences are SGHTA and FQGNSA. V lost 4 bases, J lost 5 bases, and 12 bases lay in between. The CDR3 is 14 residues long. The CDR3 loop is CASSSTGGDQPQHF. CDR3 sequence (DNA): TGTGCCAGCAGCTCAACAGGAGGCGATCAGCCCCAGCATTTT.

The genes are TRBV7-9 and TRBJ2-5; unclear D gene. Germline V lookup: CDR1 SEHNR, CDR2 FQNEAQ (reference sequence). The V gene lost 2 bases and the J gene lost 11 bases, with 12 bases spanning the gap. The CDR3 is 12 residues long. The CDR3 DNA sequence: TGTGCCAGCAGCTTAATCCTCCATGAGCAGTACTTC. It translates to CASSLILHEQYF.

The V gene is TRBV20-1, the J gene TRBJ1-3; no clear D. V lost 7 bases to trimming and J lost 1 base, with 11 bases between them. This CDR3 is 13 amino acids long. Looked up from germline, CDR1 is DFQATT and CDR2 is SNEGSKA (reference sequence). This chain's CDR3 is CSVVRPSGNTIYF. DNA for the CDR3: TGCAGTGTGGTCAGGCCATCTGGAAACACCATATATTTT.

This clonotype was counted only a few times. The V gene is TRBV20-1, the J gene TRBJ1-2; weak D call: TRBD1 (6 bases). The germline V gene has CDR1 DFQATT and CDR2 SNEGSKA (reference sequence). The V end lost 0 bases, the J end lost 4 bases, and 12 bases lay between the germline ends. The CDR3 totals 14 residues. CDR3 residues: CSARDGGRAYGYTF. Written as DNA, the CDR3 is TGCAGTGCTAGAGATGGGGGCAGGGCCTATGGCTACACCTTC.

CDR3 residues: CASRSWGLAAGEQYF. The CDR3 region has the DNA TGTGCCAGCAGGTCCTGGGGACTAGCAGCGGGCGAGCAGTACTTC. V and J are TRBV6-5 and TRBJ2-7, with TRBD2 identical over 9 bases. The germline gives CDR1 MNHEY, CDR2 SVGAGI. This CDR3 is built from 15 residues. The V gene end was trimmed by 6 bases and the J gene end by 6 bases; junction bases not matched to a gene: 12.

This clonotype was counted a single time. The chain employs TRBV30 and TRBJ2-5, with D hard to call. Germline CDR1 reads GTSNPN; CDR2 reads SVGIG (reference sequence). V lost 0 bases and J lost 11, with 13 bases in between. The CDR3 spans 12 residues. The CDR3 bases are TGTGCCTGGAGTGTCCCCACGGTGGAGCAGTACTTC. Residues: CAWSVPTVEQYF. The full variable domain, in which reference TRBV30 and TRBJ2-5 provide the parts outside the CDR3, is SQTIHQWPATLVQPVGSPLSLECTVEGTSNPNLYWYRQAAGRGLQLLFYSVGIGQISSEVPQNLSASRPQDRQFILSSKKLLLSDSGFYLCAWSVPTVEQYFGPGTRLLVL.

This clonotype was recorded many times. The chain uses TRBV2 and TRBJ2-1, with 8 bases that match TRBD2. This CDR3 has 15 amino acids. The germline gives CDR1 SNHLY, CDR2 FYNNEI. Trimming took 5 bases from V and 0 from J; bases not matched to a gene: 3. The CDR3 protein is CASSTGTSSYNEQFF. CDR3 bases: TGTGCCAGCAGTACCGGGACTAGCTCCTACAATGAGCAGTTCTTC.